The 10 T cell receptor beta chains below come from one sample, sequenced in a study of post-analysis software for immune sequencing data (dated by TCRdb to the mid-2010s). What the research found in general, with its limitations: Patients showed significantly higher frequencies than controls for a few TRBV segments, among them TRBV5-6, TRBV5-1 and TRBV20-1.

The library was obtained by PCR. Sequencing instrument: Illumina HiSeq 2500. To reduce PCR and sequencing biases, unique molecular identifiers were built into the TCR beta cDNA libraries. TCRdb ran its own pipeline on the public reads, namely fastp trimming at Q25 and MiXCR clone calling, and kept in-frame beta chains. Each record represents a unique CDR3 protein, reported with the most common genes and DNA among its rows. Within this sample are approximately 770,000 distinct CDR3 sequences, with roughly 46% of them counted one time only. The ten largest clones capture 4.9% of the sample. These receptors have no known antigen. Sequenced input: blood. The origin of the receptors is a girl aged 10-17 years with multiple sclerosis.

The chain employs TRBV20-1 and TRBJ2-7; 14 bases map to TRBD2. The CDR3 runs to 16 residues. After removal of 6 bases from V and 5 bases from J, the junction contained 12 bases not matched to a gene. Germline V CDR1 and CDR2: DFQATT, SNEGSKA (reference sequence). CDR3 loop: CSAQGLAGDPGDEQYF. CDR3 DNA: TGCAGTGCCCAGGGACTAGCGGGAGACCCGGGGGACGAGCAGTACTTC.

Written as DNA, the CDR3 is TGTGCCAGCAGTCCTCCCTTTTGGAGCGGGGGCCAAGAGACCCAGTACTTC. This encodes CASSPPFWSGGQETQYF. J is TRBJ2-5 and V is TRBV28, with 8 nucleotides matching TRBD2. The CDR3 contains 17 residues. Losses at the gene ends were 5 bases for V and 1 base for J; bases not matched to a gene: 12. Germline values: CDR1 MDHEN, CDR2 SYDVKM. Combining the CDR3 with reference TRBV28 and TRBJ2-5 gives the whole variable domain DVKVTQSSRYLVKRTGEKVFLECVQDMDHENMFWYRQDPGLGLRLIYFSYDVKMKEKGDIPEGYSVSREKKERFSLILESASTNQTSMYLCASSPPFWSGGQETQYFGPGTRLLVL.

This clonotype came up a few times. This rearrangement joins TRBV9 to TRBJ1-5; D is unclear. This CDR3 comprises 13 residues. CDR1 is SGDLS and CDR2 is YYNGEE in the germline V gene. With 2 bases removed from V and 5 bases from J, the gap between germline ends came to 8 bases. The CDR3 sequence is CASSVGGYQPQHF. The CDR3 DNA sequence: TGTGCCAGCAGCGTGGGTGGGTATCAGCCCCAGCATTTT.

The V and J genes are TRBV7-9 and TRBJ1-1, with D tentatively TRBD1 (5 bases). CDR1 is SEHNR and CDR2 is FQNEAQ in the germline V gene (reference sequence). V lost 1 base to trimming and J lost 3 bases, with 18 bases between them. The CDR3 has 17 residues. CDR3 residues: CASSLVGFRGRDTEAFF. CDR3 nucleotides: TGTGCCAGCAGCTTAGTGGGTTTTCGGGGGAGGGACACTGAAGCTTTCTTT.

The CDR3 coding sequence is TGTGCCAGCAGGGCTGGTGGCTGGCCTGAGGGTGGCTACACCTTC. This sequence encodes CASRAGGWPEGGYTF. The rearrangement joins TRBV7-9 to TRBJ1-2; D is ambiguous. Trimming removed 6 bases at V and 7 bases at J, with 21 bases between. CDR3 length equals 15 residues. Germline CDR1 SEHNR, CDR2 FQNEAQ (reference sequence).

This clonotype was observed a handful of times. The rearrangement uses TRBV19 and TRBJ2-5, with 9 bases fitting TRBD2. Trimming removed 0 bases from V and 11 bases from J; junction bases left unmatched: 10. The CDR3 sequence is 15 residues long. Germline V gene lookup returns CDR1 LNHDA and CDR2 SQIVND (reference sequence). The CDR3 bases are TGTGCCAGTAGTATAGATGGCGGGAGGGCACGGGAGCAGTACTTC. Residues: CASSIDGGRAREQYF. Complete variable domain (other parts from reference TRBV19 and TRBJ2-5): DGGITQSPKYLFRKEGQNVTLSCEQNLNHDAMYWYRQDPGQGLRLIYYSQIVNDFQKGDIAEGYSVSREKKESFPLTVTSAQKNPTAFYLCASSIDGGRAREQYFGPGTRLLVL.

V usage is TRBV7-6 and J usage is TRBJ2-3, with 9 bases aligning to TRBD2. The V and J ends lost 5 bases and 5 bases, in that order; junction bases with no gene match: 8. Germline V lookup: CDR1 SGHVS, CDR2 FNYEAQ. The CDR3 extends over 15 amino acids. The CDR3 loop reads CASSPLAGEVDTQYF. The CDR3 DNA reads as TGTGCCAGCAGCCCGTTAGCGGGAGAGGTAGATACGCAGTATTTT.

CDR3: CASSQVLLSGNTYNEQFF. The CDR3 DNA reads as TGTGCCAGCAGCCAAGTTCTGTTGAGCGGGAATACCTACAATGAGCAGTTCTTC. The chain is built from TRBV14 and TRBJ2-1, with 7 positions matching TRBD2. The ends lost 1 base at V and 2 bases at J; junction bases unmatched: 11. The germline gives CDR1 SGHDN, CDR2 FVKESK. This CDR3 is 18 amino acids long.

The chain has TRBV7-9 and TRBJ1-2; unclear D gene. CDR3 length: 15 amino acids. Looked up from germline, CDR1 is SEHNR and CDR2 is FQNEAQ (reference sequence). V dropped 5 bases and J dropped 5 bases, with 18 bases sitting between them. CDR3 sequence reads: CASSEGRGLSYGYTF. In DNA, the CDR3 is TGTGCCAGCAGCGAGGGCCGGGGATTGTCATATGGCTACACCTTC.

The rearrangement joins TRBV29-1 to TRBJ2-7; TRBD2 matches 7 bases. The CDR3 extends over 14 amino acids. The junction had 7 bases not matched to a gene; V was cut back by 3 bases and J by 2 bases. Germline CDR1 reads SQVTM; CDR2 reads ANQGSEA. CDR3 protein: CSVETAGETYEQYF. The CDR3 nucleotides read TGCAGCGTTGAGACGGCGGGGGAAACCTACGAGCAGTACTTC.